Following are 13 T cell receptor beta chains from one sample sequenced in a study of blood T cell repertoires in COVID-19. Some clones are missing from TCRdb's copy, which holds only in-frame ones; the method was immunoSEQ multiplex PCR. The sample contains 430,000 or so clones, over 85% of which appear only once. The sequencing input was peripheral blood. The receptors derive from a man aged 18 to 30 with COVID-19, enrolled during active disease.

The genes are TRBV19 and TRBJ2-7; 12 nucleotides agree with TRBD2. Germline trimming cut 0 bases from V and 7 bases from J; bases unmatched to any gene: 4. The CDR3 loop spans 15 amino acids. Germline lookup yields CDR1 LNHDA and CDR2 SQIVND (reference sequence). The CDR3 protein is CASSIEGLAGQEQYF. In DNA form, the CDR3 reads TGTGCCAGTAGTATAGAGGGACTAGCGGGTCAGGAGCAGTACTTC.

The CDR3 is CASSSGHPDYNEQFF. In DNA form, the CDR3 reads TGTGCCAGCAGCTCGGGACACCCCGACTACAATGAGCAGTTCTTC. The chain recombines TRBV7-8 with TRBJ2-1; tentatively, D is TRBD1 (6 bases). V was trimmed by 4 bases and J by 3 bases, leaving 13 bases between them. This CDR3 spans 15 amino acids. CDR1 and CDR2 from the germline V gene are SGHVS and FQNEAQ.

This chain links TRBV4-2 with TRBJ2-7; tentative D call: TRBD2 (6 bases). V lost 0 bases to trimming and J lost 1 base, with 7 bases between them. The CDR3 contains 14 residues. CDR1 and CDR2 (germline): LGHNA, YNFKEQ. CDR3 amino acids: CASSQDSGSYEQYF. The CDR3 DNA follows: TGTGCCAGCAGCCAAGATAGCGGTTCCTACGAGCAGTACTTC.

This clone was seen once. J is TRBJ1-4 and V is TRBV5-4; D is perhaps TRBD1 (6 bases). V was trimmed by 2 bases and J by 6 bases, leaving 8 bases between them. This CDR3 is 13 amino acids long. CDR1 and CDR2 from the germline V gene are SGHNT and YYREEE (reference sequence). The CDR3 DNA is TGTGCCAGCAGCTTTAACAGGGATGAAAAACTGTTTTTT. It encodes CASSFNRDEKLFF.

In DNA form, the CDR3 reads TGTGCCAGCAGTGAGGTTGGGAGGAGGTGGGATACGCAGTATTTT. This encodes CASSEVGRRWDTQYF. This rearrangement joins TRBV6-1 to TRBJ2-3; TRBD2 is a possible D gene (6 bases). The CDR3 spans 15 residues. V lost 3 bases and J lost 6, with 16 bases in between. The germline gives CDR1 MNHNS, CDR2 SASEGT.

The chain combines TRBV19 with TRBJ1-2; TRBD1 agrees at 10 bases. The V gene end was trimmed by 6 bases and the J gene end by 4 bases; junction bases not matched to a gene: 8. Germline V gene data show CDR1 as LNHDA and CDR2 as SQIVND (reference sequence). The CDR3 length is 15 residues. The CDR3 sequence is CASRTRQGAGYGYTF. The CDR3 bases are TGTGCCAGTAGGACCCGACAGGGGGCGGGCTATGGCTACACCTTC.

The chain uses TRBV27 and TRBJ2-7, with TRBD2 as a possible D gene (6 bases). Germline V CDR1 and CDR2: MNHEY, SMNVEV (reference sequence). The CDR3 is 14 residues long. V was cut by 3 bases and J by 2 bases, with 11 bases left in between. The CDR3 DNA is TGTGCCAGCAGTTTGTACAGCGGGCCCTACGAGCAGTACTTC. It translates to CASSLYSGPYEQYF.

The chain employs TRBV5-1 and TRBJ1-6; 7 bases map to TRBD1. CDR1 is SGHRS and CDR2 is YFSETQ in the germline V gene. Trimming cost V 0 bases and J 5 bases; bases outside gene matches: 5. The CDR3 sequence is 16 residues long. The CDR3 here is CASSLVQGPDNSPLHF. CDR3 sequence (DNA): TGCGCCAGCAGCTTGGTACAGGGGCCCGATAATTCACCCCTCCACTTT.

This clone appeared once. V and J are TRBV7-9 and TRBJ2-3; D possibly corresponds to TRBD1 (6 bases). Between the trimmed V and J ends, which lost 3 bases and 0 bases, there was a span of 16 bases. The CDR3 is made up of 17 amino acids. Germline V lookup: CDR1 SEHNR, CDR2 FQNEAQ (reference sequence). The CDR3 sequence is CASSFLPGTPSTDTQYF. The CDR3 DNA sequence: TGTGCCAGCAGCTTTCTTCCCGGGACACCAAGCACAGATACGCAGTATTTT.

The genes are TRBV10-1 and TRBJ2-3, with D possibly matching TRBD1 (5 bases). The CDR3 extends over 14 amino acids. With 4 bases removed from V and 4 bases from J, the gap between germline ends came to 12 bases. Germline CDR1 and CDR2: WNHNN and SYGVQD (reference sequence). CDR3 sequence: CASSAAGAPDTQYF. Here the CDR3 DNA reads TGCGCCAGCAGTGCAGCTGGGGCTCCAGATACGCAGTATTTT.

The chain is built from TRBV2 and TRBJ2-5, with D possibly being TRBD1 (5 bases). Looked up from germline, CDR1 is SNHLY and CDR2 is FYNNEI. The CDR3 is 14 residues long. V lost 6 bases and J lost 1, with 12 bases in between. The CDR3 nucleotides are TGTGCCAGCAGAGACGGACATATCCAAGAGACCCAGTACTTC. Protein sequence: CASRDGHIQETQYF.

This clone has a single count. CDR3 in amino acids: CASRPRGVTGGALGNTIYF. CDR3 DNA: TGTGCCAGCAGGCCCCGGGGGGTTACGGGGGGCGCCCTCGGAAACACCATATATTTT. The V and J genes are TRBV6-7 and TRBJ1-3; D is perhaps TRBD1 (6 bases). TRBV6-7 is marked as an open reading frame, function uncertain. Trimming took off 6 bases at V and 4 bases at J, with 28 bases between the two ends. CDR3 size: 19 residues.

The gene calls are TRBV7-8 and TRBJ2-2, with 10 bases identical to TRBD1. Trimming cost V 5 bases and J 7 bases; bases outside gene matches: 7. The CDR3 runs to 15 residues. Per the germline V gene, CDR1 is SGHVS and CDR2 is FQNEAQ. CDR3 region: CASSPRTGGNGELFF. The CDR3, as DNA: TGTGCCAGCAGCCCCAGGACAGGGGGTAACGGGGAGCTGTTTTTT.